This TCR beta chain was retrieved from a study of beta chain features in type 1 diabetes. This clone was picked up a small number of times. The entirety of the isolated RNA underwent reverse transcription, so expressed TCRB transcripts were sequenced. Generated by immunoSEQ multiplex PCR, the TCRdb table keeps only in-frame clones and is missing some. The repertoire holds roughly 370,000 clones, with roughly 14% as singletons. The germline V and J ends were trimmed by 3 bases and 4 bases, with 10 bases remaining between them. This CDR3 spans 13 amino acids. From germline, CDR1 is SQVTM and CDR2 ANQGSEA.

V is TRBV29-1 and J is TRBJ1-3; no reliable D call. The clonotype originates from a man in his thirties or forties in good health. Material: naive CD4+ T cells from blood. The CDR3 DNA follows: TGCAGCGTTGACTCGGCTTCCGGAAACACCATATATTTT. Encoded protein: CSVDSASGNTIYF.